The entry below gives a single T cell receptor (beta chain) sequence along with its context. The antigen remains undetermined. The entry originates in a study of long-term antiretroviral therapy in people with HIV. Study-wide points: Drawn between the mid-2000s and the late 2010s, the blood was possibly obtained under older ART regimens.

The CDR3 is 14 amino acids. Germline V gives CDR1 SGHKS, CDR2 YYEKEE (reference sequence). Trimming stripped 0 bases from V and 6 bases from J, with 13 bases between. immunoSEQ v3.0 was run at survey level. TCRdb's table, derived via immunoSEQ multiplex PCR, lists solely in-frame clones and lacks some. The top ten hold 9.5% to 12% of the sample, which has about 20,000 clones, about four fifths seen once. The rearrangement links TRBV5-5 to TRBJ2-7, with D hard to call. Sequenced here: unsorted PBMCs, sampled less than 2.5 years after starting antiretroviral therapy. The TCR was taken from a man aged 35-49 years with HIV. CDR3 sequence: CASSLALGLGEQYF. CDR3 nucleotides: TGTGCCAGCAGCTTGGCCCTAGGGTTAGGCGAGCAGTACTTC.